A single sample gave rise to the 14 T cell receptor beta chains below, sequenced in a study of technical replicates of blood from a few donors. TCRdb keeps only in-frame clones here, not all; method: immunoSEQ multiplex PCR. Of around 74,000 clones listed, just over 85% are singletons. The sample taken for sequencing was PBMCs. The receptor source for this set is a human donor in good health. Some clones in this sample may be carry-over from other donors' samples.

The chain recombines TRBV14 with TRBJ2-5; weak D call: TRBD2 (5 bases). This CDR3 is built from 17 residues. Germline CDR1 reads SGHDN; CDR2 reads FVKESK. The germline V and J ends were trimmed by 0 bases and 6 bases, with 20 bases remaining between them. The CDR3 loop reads CASSQDLRGPIGKTQYF. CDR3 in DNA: TGTGCCAGCAGCCAAGATCTTCGCGGGCCTATAGGGAAGACCCAGTACTTC.

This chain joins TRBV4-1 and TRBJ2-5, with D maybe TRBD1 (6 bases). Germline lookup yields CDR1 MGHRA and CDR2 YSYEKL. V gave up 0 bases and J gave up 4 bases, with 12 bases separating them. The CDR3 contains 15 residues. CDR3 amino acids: CASSQDGRGRETQYF. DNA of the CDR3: TGCGCCAGCAGCCAAGACGGCAGGGGCAGAGAGACCCAGTACTTC.

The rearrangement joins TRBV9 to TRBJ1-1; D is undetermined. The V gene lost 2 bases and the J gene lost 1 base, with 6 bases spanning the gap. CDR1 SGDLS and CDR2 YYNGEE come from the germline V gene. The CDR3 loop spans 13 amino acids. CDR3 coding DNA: TGTGCCAGCAGCGTGAACAGGAACACTGAAGCTTTCTTT. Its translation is CASSVNRNTEAFF.

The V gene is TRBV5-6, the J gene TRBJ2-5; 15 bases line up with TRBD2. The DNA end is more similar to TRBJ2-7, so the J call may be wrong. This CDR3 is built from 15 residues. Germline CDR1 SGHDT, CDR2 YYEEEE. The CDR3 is CASSGGLAGGYEQYF. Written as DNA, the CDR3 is TGTGCCAGCAGCGGGGGACTAGCGGGGGGCTACGAGCAGTACTTC.

The CDR3 region has the DNA TGTGGCGGGATAAGGGGTCTCGGGGATGAGCAGTTCTTC. Its protein is CGGIRGLGDEQFF. The chain combines TRBV7-9 with TRBJ2-1; D is possibly TRBD2 (6 bases). Germline values: CDR1 SEHNR, CDR2 FQNEAQ (reference sequence). The CDR3 consists of 13 residues. Complete variable domain (other parts from reference TRBV7-9 and TRBJ2-1): DTGVSQNPRHKITKRGQNVTFRCDPISEHNRLYWYRQTLGQGPEFLTYFQNEAQLEKSRLLSDRFSAERPKGSFSTLEIQRTEQGDSAMYLCGGIRGLGDEQFFGPGTRLTVL.

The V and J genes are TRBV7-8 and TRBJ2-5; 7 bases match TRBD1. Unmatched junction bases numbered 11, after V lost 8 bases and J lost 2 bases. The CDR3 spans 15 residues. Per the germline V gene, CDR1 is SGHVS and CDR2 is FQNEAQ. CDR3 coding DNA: TGTGCCAGCGACAGACGACCGGGACAGCAAGAGACCCAGTACTTC. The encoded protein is CASDRRPGQQETQYF.

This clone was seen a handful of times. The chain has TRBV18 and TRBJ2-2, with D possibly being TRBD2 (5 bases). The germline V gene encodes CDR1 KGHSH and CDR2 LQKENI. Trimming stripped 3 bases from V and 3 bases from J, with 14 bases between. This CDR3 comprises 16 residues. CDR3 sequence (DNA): TGTGCCAGCTCACCCAATTCCCCGGACTACACCGGGGAGCTGTTTTTT. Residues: CASSPNSPDYTGELFF.

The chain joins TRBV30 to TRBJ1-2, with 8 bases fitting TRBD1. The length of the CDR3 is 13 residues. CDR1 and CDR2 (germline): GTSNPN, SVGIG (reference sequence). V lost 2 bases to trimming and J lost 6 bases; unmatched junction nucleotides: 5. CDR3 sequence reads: CAWSSGGADGYTF. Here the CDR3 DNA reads TGTGCCTGGAGTTCAGGGGGCGCCGATGGCTACACCTTC.

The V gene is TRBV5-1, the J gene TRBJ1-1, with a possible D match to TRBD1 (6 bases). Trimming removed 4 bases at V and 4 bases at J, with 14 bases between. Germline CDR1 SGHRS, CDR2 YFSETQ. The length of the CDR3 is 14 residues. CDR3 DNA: TGCGCCAGCAGCACACAGGGTGGGCGCACTGAAGCTTTCTTT. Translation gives CASSTQGGRTEAFF.

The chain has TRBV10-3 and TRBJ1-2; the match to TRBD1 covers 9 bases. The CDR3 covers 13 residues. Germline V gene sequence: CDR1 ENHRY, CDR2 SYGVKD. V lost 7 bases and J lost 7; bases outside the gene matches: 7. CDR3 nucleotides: TGTGCCATCACCTCGGGGACAGGGTTTGGCTACACCTTC. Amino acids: CAITSGTGFGYTF.

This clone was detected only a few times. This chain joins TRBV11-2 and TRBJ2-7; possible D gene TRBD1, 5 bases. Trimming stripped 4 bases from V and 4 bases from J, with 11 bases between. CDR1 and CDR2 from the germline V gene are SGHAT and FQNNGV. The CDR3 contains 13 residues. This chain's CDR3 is CASSWAGAYEQYF. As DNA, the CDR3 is TGTGCCAGCAGCTGGGCTGGGGCATACGAGCAGTACTTC.

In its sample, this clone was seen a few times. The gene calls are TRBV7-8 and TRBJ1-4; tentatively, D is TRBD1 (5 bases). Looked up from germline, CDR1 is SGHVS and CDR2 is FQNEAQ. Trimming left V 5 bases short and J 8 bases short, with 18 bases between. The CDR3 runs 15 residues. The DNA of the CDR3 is TGTGCCAGCAGCCATCGCCGAGTGGGGGGGGAAAAACTGTTTTTT. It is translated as CASSHRRVGGEKLFF.

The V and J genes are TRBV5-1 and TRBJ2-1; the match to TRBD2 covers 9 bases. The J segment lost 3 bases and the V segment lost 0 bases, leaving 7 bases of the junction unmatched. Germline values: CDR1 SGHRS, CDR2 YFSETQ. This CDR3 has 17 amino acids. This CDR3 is CASSLAALAGLYNEQFF. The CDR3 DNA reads TGCGCCAGCAGCTTGGCCGCCCTAGCGGGGCTCTACAATGAGCAGTTCTTC.

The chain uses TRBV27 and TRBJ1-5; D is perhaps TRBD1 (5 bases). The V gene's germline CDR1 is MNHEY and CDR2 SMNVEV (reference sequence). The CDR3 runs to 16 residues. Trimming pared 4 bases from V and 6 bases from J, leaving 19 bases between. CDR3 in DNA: TGTGCCAGCAGTTCAATACAGGTCGTTTCAGGTCAGCCCCAGCATTTT. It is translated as CASSSIQVVSGQPQHF.